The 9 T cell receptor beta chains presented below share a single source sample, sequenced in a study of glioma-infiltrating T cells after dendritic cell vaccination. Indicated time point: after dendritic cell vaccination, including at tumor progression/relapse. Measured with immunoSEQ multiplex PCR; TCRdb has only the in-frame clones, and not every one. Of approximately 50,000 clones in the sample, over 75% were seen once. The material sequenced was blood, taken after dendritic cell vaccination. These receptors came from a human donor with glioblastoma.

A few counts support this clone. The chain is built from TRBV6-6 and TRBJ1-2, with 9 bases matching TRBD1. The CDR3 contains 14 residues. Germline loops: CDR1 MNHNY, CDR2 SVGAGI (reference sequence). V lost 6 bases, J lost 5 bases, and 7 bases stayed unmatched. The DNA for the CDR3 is TGTGCCAGCAGGGCTCAGGACAGGGGATATGGCTACACCTTC. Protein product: CASRAQDRGYGYTF.

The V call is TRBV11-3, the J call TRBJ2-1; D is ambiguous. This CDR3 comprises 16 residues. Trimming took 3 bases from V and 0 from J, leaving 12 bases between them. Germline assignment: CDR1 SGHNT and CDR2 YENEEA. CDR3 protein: CASSLTLRSSYNEQFF. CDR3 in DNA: TGTGCCAGCAGCTTGACTCTCCGGAGCTCCTACAATGAGCAGTTCTTC. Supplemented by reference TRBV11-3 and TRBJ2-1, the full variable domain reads EAGVVQSPRYKIIEKKQPVAFWCNPISGHNTLYWYLQNLGQGPELLIRYENEEAVDDSQLPKDRFSAERLKGVDSTLKIQPAELGDSAVYLCASSLTLRSSYNEQFFGPGTRLTVL.

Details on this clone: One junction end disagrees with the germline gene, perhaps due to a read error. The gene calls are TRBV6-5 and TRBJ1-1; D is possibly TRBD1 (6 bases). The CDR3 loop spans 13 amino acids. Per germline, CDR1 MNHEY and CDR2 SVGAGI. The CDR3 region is CASRQGGNTETFF. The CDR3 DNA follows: TGTGCCAGCAGACAGGGAGGGAACACTGAAACTTTCTTT.

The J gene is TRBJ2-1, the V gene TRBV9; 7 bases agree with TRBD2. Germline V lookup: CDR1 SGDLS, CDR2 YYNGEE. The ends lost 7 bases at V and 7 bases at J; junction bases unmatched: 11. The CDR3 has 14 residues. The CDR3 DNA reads TGTGCCAGCGGGAGGGCCGGTACGGGGAATGAGCAGTTCTTC. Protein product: CASGRAGTGNEQFF.

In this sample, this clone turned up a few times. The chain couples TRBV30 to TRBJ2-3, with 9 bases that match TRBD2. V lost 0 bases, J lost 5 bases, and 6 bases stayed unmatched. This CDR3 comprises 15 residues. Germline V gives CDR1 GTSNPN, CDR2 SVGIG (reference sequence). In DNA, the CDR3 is TGTGCCTGGAGTGTATGGGGTAGCGGGAGAGATACGCAGTATTTT. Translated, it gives CAWSVWGSGRDTQYF.

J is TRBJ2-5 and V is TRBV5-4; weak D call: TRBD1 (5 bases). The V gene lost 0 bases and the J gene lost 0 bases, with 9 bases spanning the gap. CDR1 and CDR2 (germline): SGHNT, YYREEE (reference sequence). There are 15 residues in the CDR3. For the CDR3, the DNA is TGTGCCAGCAGCTTGGGCGACAGATACCAAGAGACCCAGTACTTC. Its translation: CASSLGDRYQETQYF.

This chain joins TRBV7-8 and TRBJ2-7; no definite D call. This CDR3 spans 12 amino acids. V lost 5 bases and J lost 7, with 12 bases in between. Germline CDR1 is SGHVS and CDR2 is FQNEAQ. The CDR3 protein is CASSPLVNEQYF. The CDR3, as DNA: TGTGCCAGCAGCCCACTTGTCAATGAGCAGTACTTC.

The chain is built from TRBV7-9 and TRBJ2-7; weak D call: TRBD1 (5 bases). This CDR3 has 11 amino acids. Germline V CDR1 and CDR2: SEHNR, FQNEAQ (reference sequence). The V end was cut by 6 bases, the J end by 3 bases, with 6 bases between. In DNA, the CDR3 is TGTGCCAGCAGTACAGGCTACGAGCAGTACTTC. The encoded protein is CASSTGYEQYF.

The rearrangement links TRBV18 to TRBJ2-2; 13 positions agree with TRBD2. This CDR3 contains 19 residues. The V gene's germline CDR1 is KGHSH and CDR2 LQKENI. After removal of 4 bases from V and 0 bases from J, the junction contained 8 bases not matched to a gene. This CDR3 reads CASSLRTSGRYPNTGELFF. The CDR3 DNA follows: TGTGCCAGCTCACTACGGACTAGCGGGAGATATCCGAACACCGGGGAGCTGTTTTTT. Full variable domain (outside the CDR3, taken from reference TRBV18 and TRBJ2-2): NAGVMQNPRHLVRRRGQEARLRCSPMKGHSHVYWYRQLPEEGLKFMVYLQKENIIDESGMPKERFSAEFPKEGPSILRIQQVVRGDSAAYFCASSLRTSGRYPNTGELFFGEGSRLTVL.